What follows describes a single TCR beta chain. Its binding antigen is unknown. Per-nucleotide qualities are absent, and no much larger clonotype sits a single base away. Set within a cohort of healthcare workers in London, UK, this nested case-control study involved weekly PCR testing of nasopharyngeal swabs along with blood sampling. Healthcare workers were recruited during the week of the UK lockdown, between 23 and 31 March 2020, and followed weekly for up to about 15 weeks. Library preparation was by 5' RACE. Sequencing was carried out with a NextSeq 500. To correct for sequencing error and PCR bias, the TCR library protocol tagged individual cDNA molecules with unique molecular identifiers. Sequencing covered both TCR alpha and beta chains, and within each sample the abundances of alpha and beta sequences were tightly co-correlated. Regarding the original processing steps: Decombinator V4 was used to annotate TCR sequences for V gene, J gene and CDR3. Expanded TCRs were defined as changing significantly between any two time points under a Poisson model with p below 0.0001. Abundances of TCRs were expressed as counts per million after normalisation to the total number of TCRs sequenced in each sample. TRAV1-2 paired with TRAJ12, TRAJ20 or TRAJ33 defined MAIT TCRs, while TRAV10 paired with TRAJ18 defined iNKT TCRs. VDJdb, accessed 1 November 2021, was searched for CMV, EBV and SARS-CoV-2 annotated TCRs, with TCRs annotated for multiple antigens excluded. Clones were called with MiXCR by TCRdb after fastp trimmed the public reads at Q25, and only in-frame beta chains were retained. Rows merge per CDR3 protein into single entries with the most common DNA and genes. TCRdb, rather than the study authors, made the V and J calls. This sample holds 40,000 to 45,000 distinct CDR3 sequences; about 5.7% were observed only once. Of the sample, 20% to 25% falls within the top ten clones.

This entry belongs to a study of early T cells in non-severe SARS-CoV-2 infection (dated by TCRdb to the early 2020s). Broadly, across the study: Because TCR sequencing was done on bulk RNA from unsorted whole blood, the alpha and beta chains could not be paired.

The V end loses 8 bases and the J end loses 7 bases, and a stretch of 15 bases separates them. There are 13 amino acids in the CDR3, from cysteine to phenylalanine inclusive. Of the read, only the CDR3 DNA is kept; its 39 bases are in frame from base 1. From the germline V gene (reference sequence), CDR1 is LGHDT and CDR2 is YNNKEL. Paper-wide results and their limitations: VDJdb matching was skewed toward anti-spike CD8 responses and likely underestimated virus-specific expansions by missing private and CD4 specificities.

Material: whole blood, obtained at baseline. The rearrangement combines TRBV3-1 with TRBJ2-1; tentative D gene TRBD2, with 6 bases matching. This receptor was identified in an adult who was a healthcare worker with PCR-confirmed SARS-CoV-2 infection or an uninfected control (not recorded which). The nucleotide sequence is TGTGCCAGCCTGGCGGGGAGAGGAAATGAGCAGTTCTTC. Translated, this is CASLAGRGNEQFF.